This T cell receptor (beta chain) was sequenced for a study of T cell changes during pregnancy in multiple sclerosis. The germline V gene has CDR1 SGHRS and CDR2 YFSETQ. The CDR3 consists of 18 residues. V was pared by 0 bases and J by 1 base, with 13 bases of the junction left unmatched. Clones were sequenced by immunoSEQ multiplex PCR, and TCRdb holds only the in-frame ones, with some missing. Of tens of thousands of clones in the sample, around 90% are singletons; the top ten hold about 0.45%. The receptor's source is a female donor with multiple sclerosis, enrolled in a pregnancy study. The chain has TRBV5-1 and TRBJ2-7; 7 positions agree with TRBD2. The sequences come from CD4+ T cells from peripheral blood mononuclear cells, collected in the second trimester of pregnancy. The CDR3 spells CASSLGWGLPPPSYEQYF. CDR3 DNA sequence: TGCGCCAGCAGCTTGGGGTGGGGACTACCACCACCATCCTACGAGCAGTACTTC.